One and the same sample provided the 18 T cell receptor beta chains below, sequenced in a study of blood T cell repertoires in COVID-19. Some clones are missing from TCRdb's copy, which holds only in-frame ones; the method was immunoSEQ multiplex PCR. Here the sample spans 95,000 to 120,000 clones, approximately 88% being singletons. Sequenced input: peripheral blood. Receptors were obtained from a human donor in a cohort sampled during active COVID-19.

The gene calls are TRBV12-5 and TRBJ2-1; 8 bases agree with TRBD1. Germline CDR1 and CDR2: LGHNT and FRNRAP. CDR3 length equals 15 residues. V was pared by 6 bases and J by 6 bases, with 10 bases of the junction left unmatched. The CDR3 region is CASGMGQVNSNEQFF. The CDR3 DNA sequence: TGTGCTAGTGGAATGGGACAGGTCAACTCCAATGAGCAGTTCTTC.

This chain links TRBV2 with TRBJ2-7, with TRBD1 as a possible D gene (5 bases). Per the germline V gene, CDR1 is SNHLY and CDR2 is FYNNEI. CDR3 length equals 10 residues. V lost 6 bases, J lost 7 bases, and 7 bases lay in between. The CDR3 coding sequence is TGTGCCAGCAGGGGGCTGGAGCAGTACTTC. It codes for CASRGLEQYF.

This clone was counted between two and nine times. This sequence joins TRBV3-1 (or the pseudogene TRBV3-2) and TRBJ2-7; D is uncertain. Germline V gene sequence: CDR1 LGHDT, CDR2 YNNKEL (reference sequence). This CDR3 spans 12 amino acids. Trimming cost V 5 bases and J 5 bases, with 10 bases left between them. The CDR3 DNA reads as TGTGCCAGCAGCTCGCCCGGTCACGAGCAGTACTTC. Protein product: CASSSPGHEQYF.

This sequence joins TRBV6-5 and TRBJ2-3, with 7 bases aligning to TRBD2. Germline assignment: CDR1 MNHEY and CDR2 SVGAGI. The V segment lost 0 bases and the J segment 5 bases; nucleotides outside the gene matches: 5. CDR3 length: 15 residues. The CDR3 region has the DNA TGTGCCAGCAGTTACTCGGGGGGGGAGGGAGATACGCAGTATTTT. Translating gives CASSYSGGEGDTQYF.

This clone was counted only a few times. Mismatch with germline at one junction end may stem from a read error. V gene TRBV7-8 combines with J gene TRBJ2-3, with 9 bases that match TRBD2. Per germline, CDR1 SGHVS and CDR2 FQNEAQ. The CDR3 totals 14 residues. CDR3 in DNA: TGTGCCAGCAGCCTAGCGGGGCTCACAGATACGCAGTATTTT. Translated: CASSLAGLTDTQYF.

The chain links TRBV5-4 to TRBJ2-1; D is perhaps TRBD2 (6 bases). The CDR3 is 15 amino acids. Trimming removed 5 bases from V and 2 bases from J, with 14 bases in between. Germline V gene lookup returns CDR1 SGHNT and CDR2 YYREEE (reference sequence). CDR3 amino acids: CASRRDGSPYNEQFF. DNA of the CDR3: TGTGCCAGCAGACGAGACGGGAGTCCCTACAATGAGCAGTTCTTC.

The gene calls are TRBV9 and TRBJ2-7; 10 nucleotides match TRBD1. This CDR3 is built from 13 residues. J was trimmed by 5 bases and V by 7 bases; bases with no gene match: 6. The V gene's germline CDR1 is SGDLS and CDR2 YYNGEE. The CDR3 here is CASAGTGAHEQYF. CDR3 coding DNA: TGTGCCAGCGCCGGGACAGGGGCCCACGAGCAGTACTTC.

In nucleotides, the CDR3 is TGTGCCAGCTCATCGTCGGCAGGGGATACGCAGTATTTT. This sequence encodes CASSSSAGDTQYF. V gene TRBV18 combines with J gene TRBJ2-3; D is possibly TRBD1 (5 bases). V gave up 5 bases and J gave up 6 bases, with 12 bases separating them. The CDR3 is 13 residues long. Germline V gene data show CDR1 as KGHSH and CDR2 as LQKENI. Combining the CDR3 with reference TRBV18 and TRBJ2-3 gives the whole variable domain NAGVMQNPRHLVRRRGQEARLRCSPMKGHSHVYWYRQLPEEGLKFMVYLQKENIIDESGMPKERFSAEFPKEGPSILRIQQVVRGDSAAYFCASSSSAGDTQYFGPGTRLTVL.

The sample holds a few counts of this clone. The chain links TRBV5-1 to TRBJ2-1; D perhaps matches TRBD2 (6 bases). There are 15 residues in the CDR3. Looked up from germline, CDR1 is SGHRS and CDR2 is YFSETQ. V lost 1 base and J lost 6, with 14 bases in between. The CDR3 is CASSLLTSFVNEQFF. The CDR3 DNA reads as TGCGCCAGCAGCTTGCTGACTAGTTTCGTCAATGAGCAGTTCTTC.

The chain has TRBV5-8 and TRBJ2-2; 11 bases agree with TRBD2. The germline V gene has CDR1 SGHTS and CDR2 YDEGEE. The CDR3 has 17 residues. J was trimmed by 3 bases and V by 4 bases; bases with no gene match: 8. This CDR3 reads CASSTSGTSGYTGELFF. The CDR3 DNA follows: TGTGCCAGCAGCACCTCGGGGACTAGCGGCTACACCGGGGAGCTGTTTTTT.

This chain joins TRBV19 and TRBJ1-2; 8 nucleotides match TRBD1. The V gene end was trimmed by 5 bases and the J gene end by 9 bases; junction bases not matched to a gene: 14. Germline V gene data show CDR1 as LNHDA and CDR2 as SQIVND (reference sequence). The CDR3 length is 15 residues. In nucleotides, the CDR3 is TGTGCCAGTAGTCCAGGACAGGGAGGGGAGTTCAGCTACACCTTC. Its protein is CASSPGQGGEFSYTF.

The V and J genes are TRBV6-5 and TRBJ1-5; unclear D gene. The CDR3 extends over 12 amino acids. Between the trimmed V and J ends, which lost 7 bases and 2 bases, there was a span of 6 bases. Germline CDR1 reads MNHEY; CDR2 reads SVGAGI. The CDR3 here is CASMRGNQPQHF. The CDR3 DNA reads TGTGCCAGCATGCGGGGCAATCAGCCCCAGCATTTT.

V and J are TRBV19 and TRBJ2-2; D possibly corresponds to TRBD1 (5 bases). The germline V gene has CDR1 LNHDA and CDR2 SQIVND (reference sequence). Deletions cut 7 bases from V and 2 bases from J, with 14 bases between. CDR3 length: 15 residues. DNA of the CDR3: TGTGCCAGTACGGTCGGCCAGGGAAACACCGGGGAGCTGTTTTTT. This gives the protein CASTVGQGNTGELFF.

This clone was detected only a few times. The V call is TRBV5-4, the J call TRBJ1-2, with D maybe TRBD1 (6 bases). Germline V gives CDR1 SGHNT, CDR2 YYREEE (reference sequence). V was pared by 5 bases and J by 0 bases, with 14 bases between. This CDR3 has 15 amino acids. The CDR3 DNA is TGTGCCAGCAGACGTGGCACAGGGTCTAACTATGGCTACACCTTC. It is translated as CASRRGTGSNYGYTF. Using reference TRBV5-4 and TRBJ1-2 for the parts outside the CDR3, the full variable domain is ETGVTQSPTHLIKTRGQQVTLRCSSQSGHNTVSWYQQALGQGPQFIFQYYREEENGRGNFPPRFSGLQFPNYSSELNVNALELDDSALYLCASRRGTGSNYGYTFGSGTRLTVV.

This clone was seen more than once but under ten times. CDR3 nucleotides: TGTGCCAGCAGTCCACAGGGGCAGGGTGGCTACACCTTC. Translating gives CASSPQGQGGYTF. The rearrangement links TRBV2 to TRBJ1-2, with 7 bases lining up with TRBD1. Unmatched junction bases numbered 7, after V lost 5 bases and J lost 7 bases. The CDR3 runs to 13 residues. CDR1 is SNHLY, CDR2 FYNNEI, per germline.

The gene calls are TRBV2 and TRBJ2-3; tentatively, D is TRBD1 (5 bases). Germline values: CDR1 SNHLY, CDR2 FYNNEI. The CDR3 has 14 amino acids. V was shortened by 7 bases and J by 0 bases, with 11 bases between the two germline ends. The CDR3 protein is CASKPGPSTDTQYF. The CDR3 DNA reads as TGTGCCAGCAAACCAGGGCCTAGCACAGATACGCAGTATTTT.

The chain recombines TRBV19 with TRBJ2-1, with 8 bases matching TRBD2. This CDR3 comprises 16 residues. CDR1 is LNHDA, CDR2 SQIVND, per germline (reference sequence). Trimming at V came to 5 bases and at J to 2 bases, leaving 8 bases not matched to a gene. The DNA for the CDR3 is TGTGCCAGTAGTCCCCCAGCGGGGGCGGCCTACAATGAGCAGTTCTTC. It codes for CASSPPAGAAYNEQFF. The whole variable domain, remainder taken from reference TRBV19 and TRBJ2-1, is DGGITQSPKYLFRKEGQNVTLSCEQNLNHDAMYWYRQDPGQGLRLIYYSQIVNDFQKGDIAEGYSVSREKKESFPLTVTSAQKNPTAFYLCASSPPAGAAYNEQFFGPGTRLTVL.

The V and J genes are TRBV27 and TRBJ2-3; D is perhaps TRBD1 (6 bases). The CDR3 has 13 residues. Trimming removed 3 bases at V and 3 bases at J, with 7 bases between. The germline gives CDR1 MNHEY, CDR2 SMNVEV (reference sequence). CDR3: CASSFQGTDTQYF. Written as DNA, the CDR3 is TGTGCCAGCAGTTTCCAGGGGACAGATACGCAGTATTTT.